Following are 18 T cell receptor beta chains from one sample sequenced in a study of identical twins. TCRdb passed the 5' RACE reads through MiXCR, listing each CDR3 protein once. The repertoire holds about 480,000 distinct CDR3 sequences, with over 12% as singletons. These data are also associated with another study on yellow fever vaccine responses in identical twins.

The specimen was CD4+ T cells sorted from blood. The origin of the receptors is a woman aged 18-29 years in good health.

This clonotype was counted a few times. The chain has TRBV12-3 or TRBV12-4 and TRBJ1-2; 9 nucleotides agree with TRBD1. V lost 6 bases to trimming and J lost 3 bases; unmatched junction nucleotides: 5. This CDR3 spans 14 amino acids. This chain's CDR3 is CASSRGQGDYGYTF. The CDR3 nucleotides read TGTGCCAGCAGCCGGGGACAGGGAGACTATGGCTACACCTTC.

In its sample, this clonotype was seen many times. This chain links TRBV5-1 with TRBJ2-4; D uncertain. With 4 bases removed from V and 3 bases from J, the gap between germline ends came to 8 bases. The CDR3 contains 13 residues. Per the germline V gene, CDR1 is SGHRS and CDR2 is YFSETQ. The CDR3 here is CASSLDVKNIQYF. The CDR3 nucleotides are TGCGCCAGCAGCCTGGATGTCAAAAACATTCAGTACTTC.

The sample holds a few counts of this clonotype. The V and J genes are TRBV6-1 and TRBJ2-1, with D possibly being TRBD1 or TRBD2 (5 bases each). V gave up 6 bases and J gave up 2 bases, with 14 bases separating them. Germline V CDR1 and CDR2: MNHNS, SASEGT. The CDR3 length is 15 residues. This CDR3 is CASRRGPGPYNEQFF. The CDR3 nucleotides are TGTGCCAGCAGGAGAGGTCCGGGGCCCTACAATGAGCAGTTCTTC.

This clonotype was picked up a small number of times. The rearrangement joins TRBV28 to TRBJ2-1; D is unresolved. V lost 4 bases to trimming and J lost 5 bases, with 15 bases between them. The CDR3 totals 15 residues. The V gene's germline CDR1 is MDHEN and CDR2 SYDVKM. The CDR3 region has the DNA TGTGCCAGCAGTTCCCGGGCGGAATCGAACAATGAGCAGTTCTTC. Its translation: CASSSRAESNNEQFF.

This clonotype showed up just a few times. The chain recombines TRBV14 with TRBJ1-3; D is unresolved. The CDR3 consists of 13 residues. Trimming left V 1 base short and J 0 bases short, with 1 base between. From germline, CDR1 is SGHDN and CDR2 FVKESK. The chain's CDR3 is CASSQASGNTIYF. CDR3 DNA: TGTGCCAGCAGCCAAGCCTCTGGAAACACCATATATTTT.

This clonotype has only a few counts. The V call is TRBV5-5, the J call TRBJ2-1; TRBD1 agrees at 7 bases. Per the germline V gene, CDR1 is SGHKS and CDR2 is YYEKEE (reference sequence). CDR3 size: 16 residues. The V segment lost 2 bases and the J segment 0 bases; nucleotides outside the gene matches: 5. The CDR3 DNA follows: TGTGCCAGCAGCTTCTGGGACAGAGCCTCCTACAATGAGCAGTTCTTC. This translates into CASSFWDRASYNEQFF.

The rearrangement joins TRBV24-1 to TRBJ2-1, with unresolved D. The germline V and J ends were trimmed by 2 bases and 15 bases, with 16 bases remaining between them. Germline lookup yields CDR1 KGHDR and CDR2 SFDVKD. The CDR3 has 13 residues. The CDR3 sequence is CATSDSTFAPRFF. CDR3 nucleotides: TGTGCCACCAGTGATTCGACGTTTGCCCCTCGGTTCTTC.

V is TRBV11-2 and J is TRBJ2-1, with D hard to call. This CDR3 comprises 19 residues. V lost 5 bases and J 0 bases, leaving 23 bases between the germline ends. Germline V gene lookup returns CDR1 SGHAT and CDR2 FQNNGV. CDR3 nucleotides: TGTGCCAGCAGCCCCTTTCCAAAAGCTGATGTGAGCTCCTACAATGAGCAGTTCTTC. Its translation: CASSPFPKADVSSYNEQFF.

This clonotype was detected a few times. The chain couples TRBV5-1 to TRBJ2-5; TRBD1 aligns across 8 bases. Germline V gene lookup returns CDR1 SGHRS and CDR2 YFSETQ. V shed 0 bases and J 5 bases; nucleotides not matched to a gene: 9. This CDR3 is built from 16 residues. CDR3 DNA sequence: TGCGCCAGCAGCTTGGTAGCAGGGGGCGCTTGGGAGACCCAGTACTTC. Its protein is CASSLVAGGAWETQYF.

This clonotype was detected ten times or more. The chain combines TRBV12-3 or TRBV12-4 with TRBJ2-7; possibly TRBD1 for D (6 bases). There are 14 residues in the CDR3. V was trimmed by 5 bases and J by 0 bases, leaving 11 bases between them. CDR3 DNA sequence: TGTGCCAGCAGTGAAGGGGGTCGCTCCTACGAGCAGTACTTC. The encoded protein is CASSEGGRSYEQYF.

This clonotype was observed a handful of times. The chain carries TRBV2 and TRBJ2-7; no firm D call. V was pared by 8 bases and J by 6 bases, with 11 bases between. Germline loops: CDR1 SNHLY, CDR2 FYNNEI. This CDR3 has 11 amino acids. CDR3 in DNA: TGTGCCAGCGTCATAGACTTCGAGCAGTACTTC. Translated, it gives CASVIDFEQYF.

The V gene is TRBV5-1, the J gene TRBJ2-1; D remains ambiguous. V dropped 0 bases and J dropped 4 bases, with 11 bases sitting between them. The germline gives CDR1 SGHRS, CDR2 YFSETQ. The CDR3 covers 15 residues. Here the CDR3 reads CASSLGGVGYNEQFF. The CDR3, as DNA: TGCGCCAGCAGCTTGGGTGGGGTAGGGTACAATGAGCAGTTCTTC.

In its sample, this clonotype was seen a few times. The chain carries TRBV6-1 and TRBJ2-1, with 8 bases identical to TRBD2. This CDR3 is built from 15 residues. The V segment lost 6 bases and the J segment 6 bases; nucleotides outside the gene matches: 10. Germline loops: CDR1 MNHNS, CDR2 SASEGT. The CDR3 bases are TGTGCCAGCAGGCCTGCGGGGGGTCTGACCAATGAGCAGTTCTTC. Protein: CASRPAGGLTNEQFF.

This chain links TRBV19 with TRBJ2-1; the D call may be TRBD1 or TRBD2 (7 bases each). V lost 4 bases, J lost 5 bases, and 18 bases lay in between. The germline V gene encodes CDR1 LNHDA and CDR2 SQIVND (reference sequence). CDR3 length equals 16 residues. The CDR3 sequence: CASSTTRGGAHNEQFF. CDR3 DNA: TGTGCCAGTAGTACCACCAGGGGGGGCGCACACAATGAGCAGTTCTTC.

The chain recombines TRBV6-1 with TRBJ2-2, with D perhaps matching TRBD2 (7 bases). CDR1 is MNHNS, CDR2 SASEGT, per germline. The CDR3 length is 17 residues. V lost 6 bases and J lost 4, with 21 bases in between. CDR3 DNA sequence: TGTGCCAGCAGGAACACAGGGAACCCGGGGGGCACCGGGGAGCTGTTTTTT. Residues: CASRNTGNPGGTGELFF.

This clonotype occurred a few times. The chain uses TRBV20-1 and TRBJ2-5; D gene ambiguous. Trimming stripped 0 bases from V and 5 bases from J, with 10 bases between. Germline CDR1 reads DFQATT; CDR2 reads SNEGSKA (reference sequence). CDR3 length: 13 amino acids. The chain's CDR3 is CSARDGQRETQYF. CDR3 in DNA: TGCAGTGCTAGAGATGGGCAACGGGAGACCCAGTACTTC.

The chain uses TRBV10-3 and TRBJ2-3; 7 bases map to TRBD2. This CDR3 is 14 amino acids long. CDR1 ENHRY and CDR2 SYGVKD come from the germline V gene. V gave up 6 bases and J gave up 0 bases; unmatched junction bases: 3. The CDR3 region has the DNA TGTGCCATCAGCCGGGACTACAGCACAGATACGCAGTATTTT. The encoded protein is CAISRDYSTDTQYF.

This chain uses TRBV24-1 with TRBJ2-1, with a tentative D call TRBD1 (6 bases). The V end was cut by 0 bases, the J end by 0 bases, with 14 bases between. CDR3 length: 18 residues. Germline values: CDR1 KGHDR, CDR2 SFDVKD. The CDR3 reads CATSDLKTGRSSYNEQFF. CDR3 nucleotides: TGTGCCACCAGTGATTTGAAGACAGGCCGAAGCTCCTACAATGAGCAGTTCTTC.